This is a list of T cell receptor beta chains from one sample in a study of blood T cell repertoires in COVID-19. The method was immunoSEQ multiplex PCR; TCRdb's version includes in-frame clones alone and lacks a portion of them. The sample has approximately 50,000 clones, approximately 89% seen once. Sequenced input: peripheral blood. These receptors originate from an elderly woman with acute or convalescent COVID-19. Both conserved end residues are part of each CDR3. D genes are given only for firm matches. Expanded clones get a size class; other rows say once, few or many, or leave the size out.

clone size: .; V gene: TRBV6-5; J gene: TRBJ1-2; D gene: .; CDR3 protein: CASRRGIYGYTF; CDR3 DNA: TGTGCCAGCCGACGGGGGATCTATGGCTACACCTTC
clone size: .; V gene: TRBV14; J gene: TRBJ2-7; D gene: .; CDR3 protein: CASSQDLATYEQYF; CDR3 DNA: TGTGCCAGCAGCCAAGATCTCGCTACCTACGAGCAGTACTTC
clone size: once; V gene: TRBV30; J gene: TRBJ2-4; D gene: TRBD1; CDR3 protein: CAWGQQGARKNIQYF; CDR3 DNA: TGTGCCTGGGGCCAACAGGGGGCGCGAAAAAACATTCAGTACTTC
clone size: once; V gene: TRBV6-6; J gene: TRBJ1-1; D gene: TRBD1; CDR3 protein: CASSPSPGQVNTEAFF; CDR3 DNA: TGTGCCAGCAGCCCCTCGCCGGGACAGGTGAACACTGAAGCTTTCTTT
clone size: .; V gene: TRBV6-1; J gene: TRBJ2-7; D gene: TRBD2; CDR3 protein: CASSEPLASGGYEQYF; CDR3 DNA: TGTGCCAGCAGTGAACCTCTGGCTAGCGGGGGCTACGAGCAGTACTTC
clone size: .; V gene: TRBV11-3; J gene: TRBJ2-3; D gene: .; CDR3 protein: CASSSRRSNTDTQYF; CDR3 DNA: TGTGCCAGCAGCTCCCGACGGAGTAACACAGATACGCAGTATTTT
clone size: .; V gene: TRBV19; J gene: TRBJ1-2; D gene: .; CDR3 protein: CASSIGGGEAYGYTF; CDR3 DNA: TGTGCCAGTAGTATAGGTGGAGGGGAGGCCTATGGCTACACCTTC
clone size: .; V gene: TRBV3-1/TRBV3-2; J gene: TRBJ2-3; D gene: .; CDR3 protein: CASSDARGTDTQYF; CDR3 DNA: TGTGCCAGCAGTGACGCACGGGGCACAGATACGCAGTATTTT
clone size: .; V gene: TRBV2; J gene: TRBJ1-2; D gene: .; CDR3 protein: CASTVGGEAYGYTF; CDR3 DNA: TGTGCCAGCACCGTGGGTGGGGAGGCCTATGGCTACACCTTC
clone size: .; V gene: TRBV5-6; J gene: TRBJ2-5; D gene: TRBD1; CDR3 protein: CASTNRDSLVETQYF; CDR3 DNA: TGTGCCAGTACGAACCGGGACAGCCTCGTCGAGACCCAGTACTTC
clone size: .; V gene: TRBV3-1/TRBV3-2; J gene: TRBJ2-5; D gene: TRBD1; CDR3 protein: CASSQVKDPGQPYQETQYF; CDR3 DNA: TGTGCCAGCAGCCAAGTAAAAGACCCGGGACAGCCGTACCAAGAGACCCAGTACTTC
clone size: .; V gene: TRBV3-1/TRBV3-2; J gene: TRBJ2-3; D gene: .; CDR3 protein: CASTRAGGDTDTQYF; CDR3 DNA: TGTGCCAGCACCAGAGCTGGCGGGGACACAGATACGCAGTATTTT
clone size: .; V gene: TRBV2; J gene: TRBJ1-5; D gene: .; CDR3 protein: CASSLQTNQPQHF; CDR3 DNA: TGTGCCAGCAGTTTACAGACAAATCAGCCCCAGCATTTT
clone size: once; V gene: TRBV6-1; J gene: TRBJ2-5; D gene: TRBD2; CDR3 protein: CASSEVASGGAPETQYF; CDR3 DNA: TGTGCCAGCAGTGAAGTGGCTAGCGGGGGGGCCCCGGAGACCCAGTACTTC
clone size: .; V gene: TRBV5-1; J gene: TRBJ1-1; D gene: TRBD1; CDR3 protein: CASSLTGDTEAFF; CDR3 DNA: TGCGCCAGCAGCTTGACAGGGGACACTGAAGCTTTCTTT
clone size: once; V gene: TRBV9; J gene: TRBJ2-3; D gene: TRBD1; CDR3 protein: CASRRTGLVSDTQYF; CDR3 DNA: TGTGCCAGCAGACGGACAGGCTTGGTTTCCGATACGCAGTATTTT
clone size: .; V gene: TRBV5-4; J gene: TRBJ2-3; D gene: .; CDR3 protein: CASGAKSTDTQYF; CDR3 DNA: TGTGCCAGCGGGGCAAAAAGCACAGATACGCAGTATTTT
clone size: .; V gene: TRBV5-1; J gene: TRBJ2-5; D gene: TRBD1; CDR3 protein: CASSRETGGRQETQYF; CDR3 DNA: TGCGCCAGCAGCCGGGAGACAGGGGGACGCCAAGAGACCCAGTACTTC
clone size: .; V gene: TRBV6-5; J gene: TRBJ1-1; D gene: .; CDR3 protein: CASSRSGRDTEAFF; CDR3 DNA: TGTGCCAGCAGCCGGAGCGGACGGGACACTGAAGCTTTCTTT
clone size: .; V gene: TRBV10-1; J gene: TRBJ2-3; D gene: .; CDR3 protein: CASSENSNPRTDTQYF; CDR3 DNA: TGCGCCAGCAGTGAGAACTCCAACCCTCGCACAGATACGCAGTATTTT
clone size: .; V gene: TRBV6-5; J gene: TRBJ1-2; D gene: .; CDR3 protein: CASSYDRNYGYTF; CDR3 DNA: TGTGCCAGCAGTTATGACAGGAACTATGGCTACACCTTC
clone size: few; V gene: TRBV5-6; J gene: TRBJ1-1; D gene: TRBD1; CDR3 protein: CASSTRTGGKGTEAFF; CDR3 DNA: TGTGCCAGCAGCACCCGGACAGGGGGCAAAGGCACTGAAGCTTTCTTT
clone size: .; V gene: TRBV10-3; J gene: TRBJ2-1; D gene: TRBD1; CDR3 protein: CAIRTRDRVGEQFF; CDR3 DNA: TGTGCCATCAGGACCCGGGACAGGGTTGGTGAGCAGTTCTTC
clone size: .; V gene: TRBV5-1; J gene: TRBJ2-1; D gene: .; CDR3 protein: CASSLEARGAYNEQFF; CDR3 DNA: TGCGCCAGCAGCTTGGAGGCGCGGGGTGCCTACAATGAGCAGTTCTTC
clone size: few; V gene: TRBV11-2; J gene: TRBJ2-2; D gene: .; CDR3 protein: CASSFDRSGELFF; CDR3 DNA: TGTGCCAGCAGCTTTGATAGATCCGGGGAGCTGTTTTTT
clone size: .; V gene: TRBV6-5; J gene: TRBJ2-7; D gene: TRBD1; CDR3 protein: CASSTRTGRYEQYF; CDR3 DNA: TGTGCCAGCAGTACCCGGACAGGGAGATACGAGCAGTACTTC
clone size: .; V gene: TRBV4-1; J gene: TRBJ1-2; D gene: .; CDR3 protein: CASSQATGQDGYTF; CDR3 DNA: TGCGCCAGCAGCCAAGCGACAGGCCAAGATGGCTACACCTTC
clone size: .; V gene: TRBV6-5; J gene: TRBJ1-6; D gene: .; CDR3 protein: CEGGAVTNSPLHF; CDR3 DNA: TGTGAGGGGGGGGCGGTAACTAATTCACCCCTCCACTTT
clone size: .; V gene: TRBV25-1; J gene: TRBJ1-4; D gene: TRBD1; CDR3 protein: CASSPRTGGNEKLFF; CDR3 DNA: TGTGCCAGCAGCCCCAGGACAGGGGGGAATGAAAAACTGTTTTTT
clone size: .; V gene: TRBV19; J gene: TRBJ1-2; D gene: .; CDR3 protein: CASKEANYGYTF; CDR3 DNA: TGTGCCAGTAAAGAGGCCAACTATGGCTACACCTTC
clone size: .; V gene: TRBV19; J gene: TRBJ1-2; D gene: .; CDR3 protein: CASSPRGAENNYGYTF; CDR3 DNA: TGTGCCAGTAGTCCCCGAGGCGCAGAGAATAACTATGGCTACACCTTC
clone size: .; V gene: TRBV6-5; J gene: TRBJ1-2; D gene: TRBD1; CDR3 protein: CASRTGGYTYGYTF; CDR3 DNA: TGTGCCAGCAGGACAGGGGGCTATACCTATGGCTACACCTTC